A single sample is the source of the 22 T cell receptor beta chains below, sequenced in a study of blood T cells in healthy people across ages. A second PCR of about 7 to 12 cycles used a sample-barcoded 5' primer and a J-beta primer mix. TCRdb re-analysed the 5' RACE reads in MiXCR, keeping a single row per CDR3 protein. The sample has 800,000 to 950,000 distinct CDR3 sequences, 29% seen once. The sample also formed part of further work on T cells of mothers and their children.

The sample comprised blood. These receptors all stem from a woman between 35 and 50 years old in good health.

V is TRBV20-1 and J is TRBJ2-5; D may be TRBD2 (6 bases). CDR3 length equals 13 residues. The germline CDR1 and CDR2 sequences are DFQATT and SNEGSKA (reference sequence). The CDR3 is CNAKEGRRETQYF. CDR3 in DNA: TGCAATGCCAAAGAAGGGAGGAGAGAGACCCAGTACTTC.

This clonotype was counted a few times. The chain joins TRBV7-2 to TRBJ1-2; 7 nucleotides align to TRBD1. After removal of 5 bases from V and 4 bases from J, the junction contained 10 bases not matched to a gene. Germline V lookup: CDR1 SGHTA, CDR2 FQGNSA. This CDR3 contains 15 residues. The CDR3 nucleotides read TGTGCCAGCAGCCTACAGGGGTCCCTCGGCTATGGCTACACCTTC. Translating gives CASSLQGSLGYGYTF.

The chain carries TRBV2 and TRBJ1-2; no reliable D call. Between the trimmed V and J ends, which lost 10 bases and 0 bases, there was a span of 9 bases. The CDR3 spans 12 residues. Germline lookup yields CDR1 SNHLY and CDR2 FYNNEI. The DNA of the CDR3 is TGTGCCACCGACCGAACTAACTATGGCTACACCTTC. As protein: CATDRTNYGYTF.

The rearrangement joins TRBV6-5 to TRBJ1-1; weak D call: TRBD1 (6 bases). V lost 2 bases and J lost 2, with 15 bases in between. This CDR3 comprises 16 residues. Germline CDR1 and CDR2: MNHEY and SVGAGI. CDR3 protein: CASSYGLGGGNTEAFF. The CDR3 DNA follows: TGTGCCAGCAGTTACGGTCTGGGAGGGGGAAACACTGAAGCTTTCTTT.

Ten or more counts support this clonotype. The CDR3 nucleotides read TGTGCCAGCAGCTTAGGGACAGGGGGATACGGCGAGCAGTACTTC. Translated, it gives CASSLGTGGYGEQYF. The genes are TRBV7-2 and TRBJ2-7, with 10 bases aligning to TRBD1. CDR1 and CDR2 (germline): SGHTA, FQGNSA. CDR3 length equals 15 residues. V trimming: 1 base; J trimming: 6 bases; junction bases outside the gene matches: 6.

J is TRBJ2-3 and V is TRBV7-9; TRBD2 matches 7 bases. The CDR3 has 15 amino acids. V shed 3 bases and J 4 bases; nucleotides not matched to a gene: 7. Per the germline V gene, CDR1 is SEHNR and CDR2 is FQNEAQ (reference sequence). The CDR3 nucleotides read TGTGCCAGCAGCTTCGGGACTACCGCCTCAGATACGCAGTATTTT. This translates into CASSFGTTASDTQYF.

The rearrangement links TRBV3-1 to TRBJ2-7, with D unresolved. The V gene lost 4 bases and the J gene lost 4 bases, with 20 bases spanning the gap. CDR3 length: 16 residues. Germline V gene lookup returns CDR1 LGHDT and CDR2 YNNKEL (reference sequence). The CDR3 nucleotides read TGTGCCAGCAGCCTATTCGCGGACCCTTCCGAGTACGAGCAGTACTTC. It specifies CASSLFADPSEYEQYF.

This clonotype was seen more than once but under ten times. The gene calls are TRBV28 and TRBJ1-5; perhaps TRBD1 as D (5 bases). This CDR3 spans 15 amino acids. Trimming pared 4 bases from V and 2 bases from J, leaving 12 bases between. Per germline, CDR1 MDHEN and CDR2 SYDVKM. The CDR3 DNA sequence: TGTGCCAGCAGTTCGGGGGGGTTAGGCAATCAGCCCCAGCATTTT. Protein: CASSSGGLGNQPQHF. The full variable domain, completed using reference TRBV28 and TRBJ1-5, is DVKVTQSSRYLVKRTGEKVFLECVQDMDHENMFWYRQDPGLGLRLIYFSYDVKMKEKGDIPEGYSVSREKKERFSLILESASTNQTSMYLCASSSGGLGNQPQHFGDGTRLSIL.

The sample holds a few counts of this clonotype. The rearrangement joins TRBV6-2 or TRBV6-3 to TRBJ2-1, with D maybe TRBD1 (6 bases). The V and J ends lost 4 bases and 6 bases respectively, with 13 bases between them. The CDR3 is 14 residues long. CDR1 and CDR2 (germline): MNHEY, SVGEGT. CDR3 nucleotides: TGTGCCAGCAGTTTGTCCCCCAGGGGCAATGAGCAGTTCTTC. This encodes CASSLSPRGNEQFF.

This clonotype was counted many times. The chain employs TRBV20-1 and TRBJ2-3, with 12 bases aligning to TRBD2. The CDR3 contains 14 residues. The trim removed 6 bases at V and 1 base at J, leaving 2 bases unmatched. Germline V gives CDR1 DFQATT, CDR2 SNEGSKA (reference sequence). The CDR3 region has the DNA TGCAGTGCACGGACTAGCGGGGGCACAGATACGCAGTATTTT. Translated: CSARTSGGTDTQYF.

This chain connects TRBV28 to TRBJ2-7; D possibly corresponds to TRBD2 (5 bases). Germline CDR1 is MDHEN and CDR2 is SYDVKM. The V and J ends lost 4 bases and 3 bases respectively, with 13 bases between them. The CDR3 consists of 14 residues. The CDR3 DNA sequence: TGTGCCAGCAGTTCACGGGGAATGCTCTACGAGCAGTACTTC. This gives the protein CASSSRGMLYEQYF.

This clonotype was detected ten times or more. The DNA of the CDR3 is TGTGCCAGCAGTTACTTAGGGATCTACAATGAGCAGTTCTTC. This translates into CASSYLGIYNEQFF. The J gene is TRBJ2-1, the V gene TRBV6-5; D ambiguous. Germline-derived CDR1 and CDR2 are MNHEY and SVGAGI. There are 14 residues in the CDR3. V was clipped by 1 base and J by 3 bases, with 7 bases between them.

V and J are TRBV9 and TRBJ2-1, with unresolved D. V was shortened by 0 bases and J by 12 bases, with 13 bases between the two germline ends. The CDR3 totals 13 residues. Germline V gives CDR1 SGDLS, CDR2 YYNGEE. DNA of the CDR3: TGTGCCAGCAGCGTAGTTCGCAACGGTGGGCAGTTCTTC. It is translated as CASSVVRNGGQFF.

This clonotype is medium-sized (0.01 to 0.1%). Here the CDR3 DNA reads TGTGCCAGCGAAATCAGGGGAGCCCCTTCTAACTATGGCTACACCTTC. Translating it yields CASEIRGAPSNYGYTF. The rearrangement joins TRBV5-4 to TRBJ1-2; TRBD1 might be the D (6 bases). Germline CDR1 SGHNT, CDR2 YYREEE (reference sequence). This CDR3 has 16 residues. V lost 7 bases to trimming and J lost 0 bases, with 19 bases between them.

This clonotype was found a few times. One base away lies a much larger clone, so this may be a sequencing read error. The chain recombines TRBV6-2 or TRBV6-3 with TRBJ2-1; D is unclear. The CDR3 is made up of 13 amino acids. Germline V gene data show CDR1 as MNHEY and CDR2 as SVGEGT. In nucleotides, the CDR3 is TGTGTCAGCAGTTACTCAACAGAGGTAAAGCAGTTCTTC. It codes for CVSSYSTEVKQFF.

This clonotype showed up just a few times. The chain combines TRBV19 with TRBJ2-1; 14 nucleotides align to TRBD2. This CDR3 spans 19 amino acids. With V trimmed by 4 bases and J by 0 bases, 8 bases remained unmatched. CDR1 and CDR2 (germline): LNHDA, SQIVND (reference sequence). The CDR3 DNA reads TGTGCCAGTAGTAGGGGCAGGGGACTAGCGGGGGCCTCCTACAATGAGCAGTTCTTC. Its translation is CASSRGRGLAGASYNEQFF.

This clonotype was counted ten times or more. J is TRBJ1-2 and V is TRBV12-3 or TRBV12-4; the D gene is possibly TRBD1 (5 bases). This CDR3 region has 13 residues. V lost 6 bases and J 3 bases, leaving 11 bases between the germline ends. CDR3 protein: CASRAQAYYGYTF. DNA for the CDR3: TGTGCCAGCAGAGCACAGGCATACTATGGCTACACCTTC.

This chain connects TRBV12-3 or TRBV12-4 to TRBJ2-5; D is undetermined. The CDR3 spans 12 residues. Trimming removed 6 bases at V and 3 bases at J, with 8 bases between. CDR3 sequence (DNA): TGTGCCAGCAGCTACCAGAAAGAGACCCAGTACTTC. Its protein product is CASSYQKETQYF.

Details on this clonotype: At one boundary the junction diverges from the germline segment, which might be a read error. In DNA, the CDR3 is TGTGCCAGCAGCCACCCGGACAGGGGGTATTACGAGCGGTACTTC. This encodes CASSHPDRGYYERYF. The rearrangement links TRBV14 to TRBJ2-7; 10 nucleotides line up with TRBD1. The CDR3 has 15 amino acids. CDR1 SGHDN and CDR2 FVKESK come from the germline V gene.

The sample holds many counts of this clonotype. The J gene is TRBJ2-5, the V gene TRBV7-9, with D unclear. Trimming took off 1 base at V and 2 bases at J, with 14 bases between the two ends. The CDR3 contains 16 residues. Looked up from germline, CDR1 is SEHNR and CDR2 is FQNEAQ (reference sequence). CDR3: CASSLDFERLQETQYF. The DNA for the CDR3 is TGTGCCAGCAGCTTAGACTTCGAAAGGTTACAAGAGACCCAGTACTTC. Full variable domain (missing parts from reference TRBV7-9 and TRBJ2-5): DTGVSQNPRHKITKRGQNVTFRCDPISEHNRLYWYRQTLGQGPEFLTYFQNEAQLEKSRLLSDRFSAERPKGSFSTLEIQRTEQGDSAMYLCASSLDFERLQETQYFGPGTRLLVL.

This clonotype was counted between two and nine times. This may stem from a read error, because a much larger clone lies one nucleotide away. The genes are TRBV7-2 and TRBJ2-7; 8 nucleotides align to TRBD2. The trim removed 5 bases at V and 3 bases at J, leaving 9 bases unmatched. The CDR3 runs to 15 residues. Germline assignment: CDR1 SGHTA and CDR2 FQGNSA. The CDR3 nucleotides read TGTGCCAGCAGCCGTAACGTGGCGGGAGGCTACGAGCAGTACTTC. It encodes CASSRNVAGGYEQYF.

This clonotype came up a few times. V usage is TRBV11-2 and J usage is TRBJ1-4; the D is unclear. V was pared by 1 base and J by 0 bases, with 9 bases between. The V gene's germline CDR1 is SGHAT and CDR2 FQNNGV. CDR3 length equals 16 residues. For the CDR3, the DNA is TGTGCCAGCAGCTTAGGGCAGCTCCCAACTAATGAAAAACTGTTTTTT. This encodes CASSLGQLPTNEKLFF.